This T cell receptor (beta chain) was documented in a study of cytomegalovirus exposure and HLA in healthy donors. Study outcomes and limitations: One later analysis reportedly identified an Asian-associated ancestry cluster that showed fewer N-insertions than the approximately 710-donor mean. A later analysis found common viral pathogens apparently linked to several of the most significant clusters. A further, later analysis showed that HLA-associated TCR beta chains (compared with equally common others) were more clonally expanded. A later analysis showed TCR association rates differing by HLA locus, peaking at DRB1 and lowest at HLA-C.

Worth noting for this clone: The antigen is undetermined.

Vbeta (60) and Jbeta (13) primers were used in the PCR. The table came from immunoSEQ multiplex PCR; TCRdb's copy has only in-frame clones and leaves some out. The sample has about 160,000 clones, 82% seen once. Between the trimmed V and J ends, which lost 2 bases and 5 bases, there was a span of 4 bases. The germline gives CDR1 KGHSH, CDR2 LQKENI. The CDR3 spans 12 residues. The rearrangement uses TRBV18 and TRBJ1-5; D uncertain. The material sequenced was PBMCs. The receptor was isolated from a girl between 5 and 17 years old in good health and CMV-seropositive. Here the CDR3 reads CASSPSDQPQHF. The CDR3 nucleotides read TGTGCCAGCTCACCATCGGATCAGCCCCAGCATTTT.